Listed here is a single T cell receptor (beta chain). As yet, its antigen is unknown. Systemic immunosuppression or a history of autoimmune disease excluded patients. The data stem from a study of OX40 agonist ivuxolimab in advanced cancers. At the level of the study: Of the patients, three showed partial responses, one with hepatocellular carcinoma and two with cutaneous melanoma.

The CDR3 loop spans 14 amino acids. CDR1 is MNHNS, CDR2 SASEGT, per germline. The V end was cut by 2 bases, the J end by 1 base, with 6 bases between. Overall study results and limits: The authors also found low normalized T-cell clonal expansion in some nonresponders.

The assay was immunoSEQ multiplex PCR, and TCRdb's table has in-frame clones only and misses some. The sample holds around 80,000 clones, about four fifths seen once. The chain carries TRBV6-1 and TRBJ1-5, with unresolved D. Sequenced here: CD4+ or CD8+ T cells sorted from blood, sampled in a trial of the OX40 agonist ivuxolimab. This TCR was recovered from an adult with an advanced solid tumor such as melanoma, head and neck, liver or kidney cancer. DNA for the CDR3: TGTGCCAGCAGTGAAACGGGGAGCAATCAGCCCCAGCATTTT. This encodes CASSETGSNQPQHF.